This T cell receptor beta chain stems from a study of CD8 T cells in Susac syndrome. The wider study: Patients with Susac syndrome were, at the time of blood collection, therapy-naive, maintained on corticosteroids, or maintained on intravenous immunoglobulin alone.

TCR beta sequencing covered blood CD8+ and CD4+ T cells. CD8+ and CD4+ T cells were negatively isolated; TEMRA cells were FACS-enriched. Reverse transcription of roughly 0.5 to 1 ug RNA was carried out with random hexamers. TCRdb ran MiXCR on the immunoSEQ multiplex PCR reads and lists one entry per CDR3 protein. This table holds some 200,000 distinct CDR3 sequences, roughly 95% found once. V gave up 0 bases and J gave up 3 bases, with 11 bases separating them. Per germline, CDR1 GTSNPN and CDR2 SVGIG (reference sequence). This CDR3 has 15 residues. This TCR derives from a human donor with Susac syndrome. The sample was CD4+ T cells from PBMCs. This chain links TRBV30 with TRBJ1-4; tentatively, D is TRBD1 (6 bases). In nucleotides, the CDR3 is TGTGCCTGGAGTGTTCAGGGGTTGGCTAATGAAAAACTGTTTTTT. It encodes CAWSVQGLANEKLFF.